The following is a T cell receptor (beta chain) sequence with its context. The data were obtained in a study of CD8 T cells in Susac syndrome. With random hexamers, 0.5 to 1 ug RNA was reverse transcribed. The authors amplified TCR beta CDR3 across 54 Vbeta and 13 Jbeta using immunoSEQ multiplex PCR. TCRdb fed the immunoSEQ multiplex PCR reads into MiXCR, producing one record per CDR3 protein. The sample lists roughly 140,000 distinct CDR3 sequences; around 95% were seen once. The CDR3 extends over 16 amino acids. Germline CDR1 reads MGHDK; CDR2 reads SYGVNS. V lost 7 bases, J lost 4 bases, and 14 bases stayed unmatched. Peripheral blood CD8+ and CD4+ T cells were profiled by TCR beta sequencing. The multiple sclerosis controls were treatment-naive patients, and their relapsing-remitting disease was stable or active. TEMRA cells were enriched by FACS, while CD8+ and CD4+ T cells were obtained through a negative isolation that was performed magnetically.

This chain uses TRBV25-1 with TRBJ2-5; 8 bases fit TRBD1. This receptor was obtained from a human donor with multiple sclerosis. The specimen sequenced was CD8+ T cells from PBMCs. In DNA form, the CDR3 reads TGTGCCAGCACCCAAGGGACAGGATCAGTTATAGAGACCCAGTACTTC. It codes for CASTQGTGSVIETQYF.